What follows is one T cell receptor beta chain and its context. The antigen is not known. The sample holds other DNA sequences that translate to the same CDR3. This sample was taken from a study of shared clonotypes between healthy human individuals. Selected positively for CCR7 and CD45RO-negative, naive CD8 cells excluded terminally differentiated effector memory CD45RA+ cells. Across several immunoSEQ plates, the genomic DNA of each subset was split evenly. TCRdb keeps only in-frame clones here, not all; method: immunoSEQ multiplex PCR. Altogether approximately 840,000 clones are present, 90% to 98% being singletons, with the ten largest covering less than 0.25%. This CDR3 spans 11 amino acids. Germline values: CDR1 SGHDN, CDR2 FVKESK. V was cut by 1 base and J by 4 bases, with 2 bases left in between. Points from the study as a whole: Clonotype sharing among donors was thought likely to change with sequencing depth. Clonotypes that were shared across a handful of donors made up 4% to 6% of naive CD4 clonotypes. Among non-shared clonotypes, generation probabilities were lower than among those shared by all four donors.

This TCR was recovered from a man younger than 45 in good health. The sequenced sample was naive CD8+ T cells sorted from blood. The rearrangement links TRBV14 to TRBJ2-7, with D uncertain. CDR3 sequence reads: CASSQGYEQYF. CDR3 nucleotide sequence: TGTGCCAGCAGCCAAGGGTACGAGCAGTACTTC.